These 27 T cell receptor beta chains originate from one sample sequenced in a study of cytotoxic CD8 clonotypes in ibrutinib-treated CLL. The protocol was immunoSEQ multiplex PCR, while the TCRdb copy is restricted to in-frame clones and leaves out a portion. Altogether approximately 74,000 clones are present, approximately 80% being singletons, with the ten largest covering 7.7%. The specimen was PBMCs, collected at disease progression, from a patient treated with ibrutinib. Source of these receptors: a human donor with chronic lymphocytic leukemia.

The J gene is TRBJ1-5, the V gene TRBV6-1; 9 nucleotides agree with TRBD1. V was clipped by 4 bases and J by 7 bases; unmatched bases: 11. CDR1 is MNHNS, CDR2 SASEGT, per germline. This CDR3 is built from 16 residues. The CDR3 here is CASSAFTGGGEQPQHF. CDR3 DNA sequence: TGTGCCAGCAGTGCCTTTACAGGGGGCGGGGAGCAGCCCCAGCATTTT.

The chain recombines TRBV5-6 with TRBJ1-2; TRBD1 is a possible D gene (5 bases). The CDR3 runs 16 residues. V lost 2 bases, J lost 4 bases, and 18 bases lay in between. Germline-derived CDR1 and CDR2 are SGHDT and YYEEEE. The CDR3 DNA sequence: TGTGCCAGCAGCTTCCTATCCGACAGCGAACTCTATGGCTACACCTTC. It encodes CASSFLSDSELYGYTF.

The chain employs TRBV30 and TRBJ1-1, with D possibly TRBD1 on 6 matching bases. Germline V gene lookup returns CDR1 GTSNPN and CDR2 SVGIG (reference sequence). Trimming shortened V by 0 bases and J by 6 bases, and 11 bases separated the two germline ends. The CDR3 sequence is 13 residues long. CDR3 DNA sequence: TGTGCCTGGAGTGTAGGGGGGGACGCTGAAGCTTTCTTT. It yields the protein CAWSVGGDAEAFF.

The rearrangement joins TRBV30 to TRBJ2-7; D is unresolved. The CDR3 consists of 11 residues. CDR1 and CDR2 (germline): GTSNPN, SVGIG (reference sequence). Trimming removed 3 bases from V and 6 bases from J, with 9 bases in between. The CDR3 region has the DNA TGTGCCTGGAGGACTGCTGGCGAGCAGTACTTC. As protein: CAWRTAGEQYF.

The rearrangement links TRBV7-3 to TRBJ2-5; 10 bases are a match to TRBD2. Per the germline V gene, CDR1 is SGHTA and CDR2 is FQGTGA. This CDR3 region has 17 residues. The J segment lost 5 bases and the V segment lost 3 bases, leaving 12 bases of the junction unmatched. The CDR3 protein is CASSLGLLAGEVETQYF. In DNA form, the CDR3 reads TGTGCCAGCAGCTTGGGATTGCTAGCGGGAGAGGTGGAGACCCAGTACTTC.

The rearrangement uses TRBV18 and TRBJ2-6, with D tentatively TRBD1 (5 bases). The V end was cut by 3 bases, the J end by 3 bases, with 9 bases between. The CDR3 is 15 residues long. CDR1 is KGHSH and CDR2 is LQKENI in the germline V gene. The CDR3 coding sequence is TGTGCCAGCTCACCGAATCAGGGTGGGGCCAACGTCCTGACTTTC. It encodes CASSPNQGGANVLTF.

With regard to this clone: Distinct nucleotide sequences in the sample also encode this CDR3. The V call is TRBV29-1, the J call TRBJ2-3; no definite D call. V was cut by 2 bases and J by 0 bases, with 3 bases left in between. The CDR3 is 12 residues long. The germline V gene encodes CDR1 SQVTM and CDR2 ANQGSEA. This CDR3 reads CSVEPSTDTQYF. The CDR3 bases are TGCAGCGTTGAACCCAGCACAGATACGCAGTATTTT.

This clone was seen a handful of times. CDR3 bases: TGCGCCAGCAGCTTGGGGACAGGGGGAGACGAAAAACTGTTTTTT. Its protein product is CASSLGTGGDEKLFF. This chain connects TRBV5-1 to TRBJ1-4; 10 nucleotides match TRBD1. CDR3 length: 15 amino acids. The germline V gene has CDR1 SGHRS and CDR2 YFSETQ. The V segment lost 0 bases and the J segment 8 bases; nucleotides outside the gene matches: 4.

The chain recombines TRBV11-2 with TRBJ2-1; a possible D gene is TRBD2 (5 bases). With 5 bases removed from V and 5 bases from J, the gap between germline ends came to 16 bases. Per the germline V gene, CDR1 is SGHAT and CDR2 is FQNNGV. The CDR3 loop spans 15 amino acids. CDR3 amino acids: CASSPTVAGNNEQFF. The CDR3 nucleotides are TGTGCCAGCAGCCCAACGGTCGCGGGCAACAATGAGCAGTTCTTC.

The rearrangement uses TRBV13 and TRBJ2-2; D remains ambiguous. This CDR3 region has 13 residues. The V gene's germline CDR1 is PRHDT and CDR2 FYEKMQ (reference sequence). Trimming stripped 2 bases from V and 6 bases from J, with 7 bases between. The CDR3, as DNA: TGTGCCAGCAGCTTATTAGGCCCCGGGGAGCTGTTTTTT. This gives the protein CASSLLGPGELFF.

V and J are TRBV5-1 and TRBJ1-3; TRBD1 is a possible D gene (5 bases). V lost 3 bases, J lost 1 base, and 8 bases lay in between. The CDR3 runs 14 residues. Germline V gives CDR1 SGHRS, CDR2 YFSETQ. CDR3 in amino acids: CASSSQGSGNTIYF. The CDR3 DNA reads TGCGCCAGCAGCTCCCAGGGTTCTGGAAACACCATATATTTT.

The table lists this clone with a few counts. The chain combines TRBV30 with TRBJ1-1; D may be TRBD1 (5 bases). V dropped 1 base and J dropped 5 bases, with 11 bases sitting between them. The CDR3 has 13 amino acids. CDR1 is GTSNPN, CDR2 SVGIG, per germline (reference sequence). CDR3 nucleotides: TGTGCCTGGAGTGGCCCCCAGGGTACTGAAGCTTTCTTT. Its protein is CAWSGPQGTEAFF.

The V call is TRBV13, the J call TRBJ2-7; the match to TRBD2 covers 9 bases. CDR1 and CDR2 (germline): PRHDT, FYEKMQ (reference sequence). The CDR3 contains 15 residues. Losses at the gene ends were 5 bases for V and 2 bases for J; bases not matched to a gene: 7. CDR3 bases: TGTGCCAGCAGCCCTATAGCGGGAGTGGCCTACGAGCAGTACTTC. Translation gives CASSPIAGVAYEQYF.

J is TRBJ1-1 and V is TRBV18; maybe TRBD1 (6 bases). The CDR3 has 14 amino acids. The V gene's germline CDR1 is KGHSH and CDR2 LQKENI. V dropped 4 bases and J dropped 8 bases, with 17 bases sitting between them. CDR3 sequence reads: CASSRGLGGEEAFF. In nucleotides, the CDR3 is TGTGCCAGCTCACGGGGGCTAGGCGGTGAGGAAGCTTTCTTT.

The rearrangement joins TRBV27 to TRBJ2-7; 9 positions match TRBD2. V lost 4 bases to trimming and J lost 4 bases; unmatched junction nucleotides: 14. The length of the CDR3 is 17 residues. CDR1 MNHEY and CDR2 SMNVEV come from the germline V gene (reference sequence). In DNA, the CDR3 is TGTGCCAGCAGTTCAAACCGACAAAATAGCGGGGGATACGAGCAGTACTTC. Translation: CASSSNRQNSGGYEQYF.

The chain couples TRBV7-9 to TRBJ2-3; no clear D gene. CDR1 is SEHNR and CDR2 is FQNEAQ in the germline V gene (reference sequence). CDR3 length: 15 residues. V was pared by 4 bases and J by 1 base, with 12 bases between. CDR3 sequence: CASSYASSRTDTQYF. The CDR3 region has the DNA TGTGCCAGCAGCTACGCCAGCAGCCGCACAGATACGCAGTATTTT.

This clone was seen just once. The gene calls are TRBV7-3 and TRBJ2-2, with D perhaps TRBD2 (6 bases). Trimming shortened V by 5 bases and J by 6 bases, and 13 bases separated the two germline ends. Germline lookup yields CDR1 SGHTA and CDR2 FQGTGA. The CDR3 runs to 14 residues. The chain's CDR3 is CASSLWDSAGELFF. In DNA, the CDR3 is TGTGCCAGCAGCCTATGGGACTCCGCCGGGGAGCTGTTTTTT.

The chain combines TRBV19 with TRBJ1-5, with D maybe TRBD1 (6 bases). V lost 3 bases, J lost 4 bases, and 16 bases lay in between. The CDR3 is 16 amino acids. Germline-derived CDR1 and CDR2 are LNHDA and SQIVND (reference sequence). Written as DNA, the CDR3 is TGTGCCAGTAGTATTCCAGGGGTCGCGGTTAATCAGCCCCAGCATTTT. Translation: CASSIPGVAVNQPQHF.

This chain joins TRBV5-8 and TRBJ2-7; D perhaps matches TRBD2 (7 bases). CDR1 is SGHTS, CDR2 YDEGEE, per germline. Between the trimmed V and J ends, which lost 1 base and 7 bases, there was a span of 18 bases. This CDR3 contains 15 residues. Here the CDR3 DNA reads TGTGCCAGCAGCTTGCTAGGGGGACGGACTAGGGAGCAGTACTTC. It codes for CASSLLGGRTREQYF. The full variable domain, completed using reference TRBV5-8 and TRBJ2-7, is EAGVTQSPTHLIKTRGQQATLRCSPISGHTSVYWYQQALGLGLQFLLWYDEGEERNRGNFPPRFSGRQFPNYSSELNVNALELEDSALYLCASSLLGGRTREQYFGPGTRLTVT.

This sequence joins TRBV15 and TRBJ2-7; 7 bases align to TRBD2. After removal of 1 base from V and 8 bases from J, the junction contained 8 bases not matched to a gene. The germline gives CDR1 LNHNV, CDR2 YYDKDF (reference sequence). The CDR3 contains 14 residues. This CDR3 is CATSRGGTGTKQYF. The CDR3 nucleotides read TGTGCCACCAGCAGAGGGGGGACGGGGACTAAGCAGTACTTC.

V usage is TRBV9 and J usage is TRBJ1-2; the match to TRBD1 covers 9 bases. This CDR3 comprises 14 residues. Germline V CDR1 and CDR2: SGDLS, YYNGEE. V gave up 3 bases and J gave up 4 bases; unmatched junction bases: 4. As DNA, the CDR3 is TGTGCCAGCAGCGAAGGACAGGGGACCTATGGCTACACCTTC. It is translated as CASSEGQGTYGYTF.

CDR3: CASSWTGVDEQYF. The DNA of the CDR3 is TGCGCCAGCAGCTGGACAGGGGTTGACGAGCAGTACTTC. This chain links TRBV5-1 with TRBJ2-7; 9 bases are shared with TRBD1. The CDR3 length is 13 residues. Trimming at V came to 3 bases and at J to 5 bases, leaving 3 bases not matched to a gene. The germline CDR1 and CDR2 sequences are SGHRS and YFSETQ.

The V gene is TRBV7-9, the J gene TRBJ1-2; D unclear. This CDR3 comprises 13 residues. Trimming stripped 0 bases from V and 4 bases from J, with 6 bases between. The germline V gene has CDR1 SEHNR and CDR2 FQNEAQ (reference sequence). Here the CDR3 DNA reads TGTGCCAGCAGCTTAGCGGCACGCTATGGCTACACCTTC. It is translated as CASSLAARYGYTF.

This chain links TRBV9 with TRBJ2-7; 7 positions match TRBD2. The CDR3 covers 13 residues. The junction had 4 bases not matched to a gene; V was cut back by 7 bases and J by 0 bases. Germline V CDR1 and CDR2: SGDLS, YYNGEE. DNA for the CDR3: TGTGCCAGCTCCGGGGGGAGCTCCTACGAGCAGTACTTC. Translation: CASSGGSSYEQYF.

CDR3: CASSLLRSGTGLDEQYF. The CDR3 DNA follows: TGTGCCAGCAGTTTATTGAGGTCGGGGACAGGGTTGGACGAGCAGTACTTC. J is TRBJ2-7 and V is TRBV28, with TRBD1 identical over 9 bases. Germline assignment: CDR1 MDHEN and CDR2 SYDVKM. CDR3 length equals 17 residues. The J segment lost 5 bases and the V segment lost 1 base, leaving 12 bases of the junction unmatched.

The rearrangement links TRBV7-9 to TRBJ2-3, with TRBD1 as a possible D gene (5 bases). Trimming removed 0 bases at V and 4 bases at J, with 8 bases between. Germline-derived CDR1 and CDR2 are SEHNR and FQNEAQ (reference sequence). CDR3 length equals 14 residues. For the CDR3, the DNA is TGTGCCAGCAGCTTAGCGGGGCTTCCAGATACGCAGTATTTT. As protein: CASSLAGLPDTQYF.

This clone was detected a few times. V usage is TRBV6-1 and J usage is TRBJ2-7; 9 nucleotides align to TRBD2. The V and J ends lost 3 bases and 2 bases, in that order; junction bases with no gene match: 5. Germline CDR1 and CDR2: MNHNS and SASEGT. The CDR3 covers 15 residues. CDR3 amino acids: CASSDFGGRAYEQYF. The CDR3 bases are TGTGCCAGCAGTGATTTCGGCGGGAGGGCCTACGAGCAGTACTTC.